The subject of this entry is one T cell receptor (beta chain). Its antigen is still unknown. This sample was taken from a study of T cell responses to AZD1222 COVID-19 vaccine. Whole-study results and caveats: Seropositive at baseline were only six AZD1222 recipients. Unmutated variant regions are reportedly the target of nearly half of TCRs that are spike-specific. Females made up more of the donors, who were largely white British, and clonal diversity may have come out too low. Spike-specific TCR breadth and depth went up after people got two AZD1222 doses.

The CDR3 spans 16 residues. V gave up 6 bases and J gave up 4 bases, with 20 bases separating them. The germline V gene encodes CDR1 SEHNR and CDR2 FQNEAQ (reference sequence). Only in-frame clones appear in the TCRdb table, and some are missing; sequencing was by immunoSEQ multiplex PCR. This table holds about 110,000 clones, less than 95% found once. The clonotype was recovered from an adult who received the AZD1222 COVID-19 vaccine. The starting material was peripheral blood, obtained 28 days after the second AZD1222 dose. This chain connects TRBV7-9 to TRBJ2-3; D might be TRBD2 (6 bases). The chain's CDR3 is CASSSRERKGSDTQYF. CDR3 nucleotides: TGTGCCAGCAGTAGCCGGGAGAGAAAGGGGTCAGATACGCAGTATTTT.